This TCR beta chain was sequenced for a study of immune characterization of retroperitoneal liposarcoma. CDR1 is SGHTA and CDR2 is FQGNSA in the germline V gene. The CDR3 length is 17 residues. This clonotype was seen repeatedly, ten times or more. MiXCR was run by TCRdb on the PCR reads, yielding one entry per CDR3 protein. The sample has some 9,800 distinct CDR3 sequences, around a quarter seen once. The sequence was obtained from a female donor with retroperitoneal liposarcoma. The rearrangement links TRBV7-2 to TRBJ2-1, with 11 bases aligning to TRBD2. Matching the DNA end better, TRBJ2-7 makes the J call doubtful. Sequences were obtained from tumor tissue. The CDR3 DNA sequence: TGTGCCAGCAGCTTCACTAGCGGGGGTACAAAAACCTACGAGCAGTACTTC. Residues: CASSFTSGGTKTYEQYF.